These T cell receptor beta chains were read from a single sample in a study of T cell changes during pregnancy in multiple sclerosis. Generated by immunoSEQ multiplex PCR, the TCRdb table keeps only in-frame clones and is missing some. The sample records tens of thousands of clones, around 94% being singletons. Sample: peripheral blood, taken in the third trimester of pregnancy. The receptors were sampled from a female donor with multiple sclerosis, enrolled in a pregnancy study. Both conserved end residues are part of each CDR3. A D gene is named only where the DNA matches it firmly. The listing skips clone size in some rows; elsewhere it reads once, few, many or a size class.

clone size,V gene,J gene,D gene,CDR3 DNA,CDR3 protein
once,TRBV27,TRBJ2-7,TRBD1,TGTGCCAGCAAACATCCGACCGGGACAGGAATCTACGAGCAGTACTTC,CASKHPTGTGIYEQYF
-,TRBV5-1,TRBJ2-1,-,TGCGCCAGCAGCTTGCTAGGCAGCCACAATGAGCAGTTCTTC,CASSLLGSHNEQFF
-,TRBV13,TRBJ2-7,-,TGTGCCAGCAGCTTTCAGTACGAGCAGTACTTC,CASSFQYEQYF
-,TRBV19,TRBJ2-2,TRBD1,TGTGCCAGTAGTATGCTGGGCAGGGGGCCGCCCGGGGAGCTGTTTTTT,CASSMLGRGPPGELFF
-,TRBV5-4,TRBJ1-4,TRBD1,TGTGCCAGCAGCTTGGGCCAGAGGACAGGGAATGAAAAACTGTTTTTT,CASSLGQRTGNEKLFF
-,TRBV11-2,TRBJ2-3,TRBD2,TGTGCCAGCAGCTTAGAGATTGGTGCTAGCGGGAAAGATACGCAGTATTTT,CASSLEIGASGKDTQYF
-,TRBV7-8,TRBJ2-5,-,TGTGCCAGCAGTCCCCCGAGAGTGCAAGAGACCCAGTACTTC,CASSPPRVQETQYF
-,TRBV4-1,TRBJ2-4,-,TGCGCCAGCAGCCAACCCAGGGACATTCAGTACTTC,CASSQPRDIQYF
-,TRBV28,TRBJ2-2,TRBD2,TGTGCCAGCAGGAGCGGGACTGGGAACACCGGGGAGCTGTTTTTT,CASRSGTGNTGELFF
-,TRBV19,TRBJ1-1,-,TGTGCCAGTAGTATAATAGGGGCGGCCGAAGCTTTCTTT,CASSIIGAAEAFF
-,TRBV5-1,TRBJ2-5,-,TGCGCCAGCAGCTTTCAGATGGCGAGGCTAGAGACCCAGTACTTC,CASSFQMARLETQYF
-,TRBV7-2,TRBJ2-2,-,TGTGCCAGCAGCCCCGGTCCCGGGGAGCTGTTTTTT,CASSPGPGELFF
once,TRBV5-6,TRBJ2-7,-,TGTGCCAGCAGTCTCGCAGGGGTCCCCTACGAGCAGTACTTC,CASSLAGVPYEQYF
-,TRBV19,TRBJ2-7,-,TGTGCCAGTAGTATCAGTCGAGGCCCTTACGAGCAGTACTTC,CASSISRGPYEQYF
once,TRBV5-4,TRBJ2-1,TRBD2,TGTGCCAGCAGCCTTGGAAGCGGGAGGGCCTACAATGAGCAGTTCTTC,CASSLGSGRAYNEQFF
-,TRBV18,TRBJ1-5,-,TGTGCCAGCTCATCGCCACAGGACAATCAGCCCCAGCATTTT,CASSSPQDNQPQHF
-,TRBV10-3,TRBJ2-1,-,TGTGCCATCAGTGAGTCGAAGCGGGACAAGTTCTTC,CAISESKRDKFF
-,TRBV5-1,TRBJ1-2,TRBD1,TGCGCCAGCAGCTATGGGACAGGGGATGGCTACACCTTC,CASSYGTGDGYTF
-,TRBV4-3,TRBJ2-7,TRBD2,TGCGCCAGCAGCCAAGATAAGTTTCAAACGGGAGGGCCCGACGAGCAGTACTTC,CASSQDKFQTGGPDEQYF
-,TRBV7-3,TRBJ1-2,TRBD1,TGTGCCAGCAGCCCCAACCGACAGGGTGGCTACACCTTC,CASSPNRQGGYTF
-,TRBV6-1,TRBJ1-2,-,TGTGCCAGCAGTGAGGTCATGACGGGTGGCTACACCTTC,CASSEVMTGGYTF
-,TRBV9,TRBJ1-3,TRBD1,TGTGCCAGCAGCGTAGGTCCAGGGGGCTCTGGAAACACCATATATTTT,CASSVGPGGSGNTIYF
-,TRBV5-4,TRBJ2-1,-,TGTGCCAGCAGCACCCCCGAGGGTGTTTCCTACAATGAGCAGTTCTTC,CASSTPEGVSYNEQFF
-,TRBV19,TRBJ2-1,-,TGTGCCAGTAGTATAGATCTGGGGTTAGGACTGAATGAGCAGTTCTTC,CASSIDLGLGLNEQFF
-,TRBV7-9,TRBJ2-5,-,TGTGCCAGCAGCTTATGGCTAGAGACCCAGTACTTC,CASSLWLETQYF
-,TRBV9,TRBJ2-5,TRBD2,TGTGCCAGCACCCACTTAGCGGGAGGGCCGGGTGAGACCCAGTACTTC,CASTHLAGGPGETQYF
-,TRBV19,TRBJ2-5,-,TGTGCCAGTAGTATTCCAGGGCGGGAGACCCAGTACTTC,CASSIPGRETQYF
-,TRBV6-1,TRBJ2-5,-,TGTGCCAGCAGTGACCAGACTAGTACCGGGGAGACCCAGTACTTC,CASSDQTSTGETQYF
-,TRBV30,TRBJ1-2,-,TGTGCCTGGAGTCACAATGGCTACACCTTC,CAWSHNGYTF
-,TRBV19,TRBJ2-5,-,TGTGCCAGTAGTCAGTCCTCCTCAACCCAAGAGACCCAGTACTTC,CASSQSSSTQETQYF
-,TRBV7-3,TRBJ2-5,-,TGTGCCAGCAGCCTTCAGCCGAGGGAGACCCAGTACTTC,CASSLQPRETQYF